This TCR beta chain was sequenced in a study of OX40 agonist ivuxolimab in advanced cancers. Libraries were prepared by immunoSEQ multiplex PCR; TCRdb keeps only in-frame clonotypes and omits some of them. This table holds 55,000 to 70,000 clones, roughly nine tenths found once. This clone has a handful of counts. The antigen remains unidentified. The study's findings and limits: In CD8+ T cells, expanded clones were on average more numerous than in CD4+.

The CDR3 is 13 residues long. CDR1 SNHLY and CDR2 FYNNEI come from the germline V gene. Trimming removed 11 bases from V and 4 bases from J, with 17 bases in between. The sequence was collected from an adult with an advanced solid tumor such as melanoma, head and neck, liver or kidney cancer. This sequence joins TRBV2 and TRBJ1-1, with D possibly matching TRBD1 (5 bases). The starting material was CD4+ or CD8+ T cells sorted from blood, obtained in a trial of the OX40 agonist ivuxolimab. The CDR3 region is CAGAVGGGTEAFF. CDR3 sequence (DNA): TGTGCCGGGGCAGTGGGTGGGGGCACTGAAGCTTTCTTT.